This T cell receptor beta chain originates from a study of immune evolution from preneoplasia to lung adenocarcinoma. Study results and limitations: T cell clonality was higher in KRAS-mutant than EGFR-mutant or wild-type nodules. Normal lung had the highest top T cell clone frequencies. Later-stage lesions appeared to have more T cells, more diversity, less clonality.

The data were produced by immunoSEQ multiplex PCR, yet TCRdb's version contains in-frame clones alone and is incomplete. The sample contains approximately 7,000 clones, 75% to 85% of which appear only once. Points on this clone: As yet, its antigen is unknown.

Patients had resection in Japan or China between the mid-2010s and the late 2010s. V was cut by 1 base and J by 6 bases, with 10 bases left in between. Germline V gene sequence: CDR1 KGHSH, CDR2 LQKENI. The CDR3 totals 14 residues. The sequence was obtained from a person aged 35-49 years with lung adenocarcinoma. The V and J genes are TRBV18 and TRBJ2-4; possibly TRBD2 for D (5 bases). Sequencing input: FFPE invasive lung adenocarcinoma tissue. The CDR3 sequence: CASSPREGGNIQYF. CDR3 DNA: TGTGCCAGCTCACCACGGGAAGGAGGAAACATTCAGTACTTC.